The clone carrying this T cell receptor (beta chain) was detected ten times or more. Its antigen is not known. Unique molecular identifiers were used to barcode this TCRbeta library. TCRdb re-called the PCR reads with MiXCR, one entry per CDR3 protein. The sample has about 460,000 distinct CDR3 sequences; roughly a tenth are singletons. The data were obtained in a study of T-cell reconstitution after alpha-beta-depleted transplantation in children. The study, taken as a whole, reports: Several hundred expanded graft clones reportedly supplied alpha-beta T cells about two months after transplant. Surviving recipient T cells and intrathymic progenitors accounted for some patients' high TCRbeta diversity at day 60.

Germline V lookup: CDR1 SQVTM, CDR2 ANQGSEA. The CDR3 is 15 residues long. The junction had 14 bases not matched to a gene; V was cut back by 6 bases and J by 10 bases. Source: PBMCs, taken before TCRalphabeta/CD19-depleted stem cell transplant. The rearrangement links TRBV29-1 to TRBJ2-5; 13 bases match TRBD2. This clonotype was obtained from a child aged 2-15 years with inherited bone marrow failure, due to receive a stem cell transplant. CDR3: CSVVPGHTSGGDQYF. The CDR3 DNA reads TGCAGCGTCGTCCCGGGACATACTAGCGGGGGGGACCAGTACTTC.